Below are 10 T cell receptor beta chains sequenced from a single sample in a study of CD8 T cells in ankylosing spondylitis. The antigens of these receptors remain unknown. General observations from the study: For ankylosing spondylitis blood, a TCR beta motif of about eight highly homologous variants appeared characteristic.

A single record per CDR3 protein comes from TCRdb applying MiXCR to the 5' RACE reads. The table records about 840,000 distinct CDR3 sequences, approximately 10% of them present only once. The sequenced sample was blood, either unsorted or a sorted T cell fraction (not recorded which). All receptors come from a male donor with ankylosing spondylitis.

The rearrangement links TRBV11-1 to TRBJ2-7, with 10 bases identical to TRBD2. Germline assignment: CDR1 SGHAT and CDR2 FQDESV (reference sequence). The length of the CDR3 is 16 residues. Losses at the gene ends were 6 bases for V and 1 base for J; bases not matched to a gene: 9. In DNA form, the CDR3 reads TGTGCCAGCAGACGTATAAGCGGGAGGGCGTCCTACGAGCAGTACTTC. It codes for CASRRISGRASYEQYF.

This clonotype was seen at least ten times. The chain is built from TRBV4-1 and TRBJ2-7, with D uncertain. Germline V CDR1 and CDR2: MGHRA, YSYEKL. The V end lost 1 base, the J end lost 0 bases, and 4 bases lay between the germline ends. The length of the CDR3 is 13 residues. Written as DNA, the CDR3 is TGCGCCAGCAGCCAAGGGGCCTCCTACGAGCAGTACTTC. This encodes CASSQGASYEQYF.

The V gene is TRBV18, the J gene TRBJ2-5, with 8 bases that match TRBD1. Germline CDR1 reads KGHSH; CDR2 reads LQKENI. V lost 4 bases and J lost 4; bases outside the gene matches: 8. This CDR3 is 15 amino acids long. CDR3 sequence reads: CASSLRTGSRETQYF. The CDR3 DNA reads TGTGCCAGCTCACTTAGGACAGGGAGCCGAGAGACCCAGTACTTC.

V is TRBV5-1 and J is TRBJ1-2, with a weak D call TRBD1 (5 bases). Germline assignment: CDR1 SGHRS and CDR2 YFSETQ. Trimming took 4 bases from V and 4 from J, leaving 14 bases between them. The CDR3 loop spans 14 amino acids. The CDR3 protein is CASSPREGTYGYTF. CDR3 sequence (DNA): TGCGCCAGCAGCCCGCGGGAGGGGACCTATGGCTACACCTTC.

The V and J genes are TRBV11-2 and TRBJ2-7; 8 positions agree with TRBD1. This CDR3 contains 15 residues. The germline CDR1 and CDR2 sequences are SGHAT and FQNNGV. The V and J ends lost 3 bases and 4 bases, in that order; junction bases with no gene match: 8. The CDR3: CASSFIRGPEYEQYF. CDR3 DNA: TGTGCCAGCAGCTTCATCAGGGGGCCCGAGTACGAGCAGTACTTC.

The J gene is TRBJ1-4, the V gene TRBV12-3 or TRBV12-4; 9 nucleotides agree with TRBD1. V lost 4 bases, J lost 8 bases, and 5 bases stayed unmatched. The CDR3 consists of 14 residues. CDR3 nucleotide sequence: TGTGCCAGCAGTTCCTCCGGACAGGGGGAAAAACTGTTTTTT. Encoded protein: CASSSSGQGEKLFF.

This clonotype was found a few times. The junction and the germline gene differ at one end; a read error may be behind it. This chain uses TRBV20-1 with TRBJ1-1; D remains unclear. CDR1 is DFQATT, CDR2 SNEGSKA, per germline (reference sequence). There are 10 residues in the CDR3. This chain's CDR3 is CSALDTGAFF. CDR3 DNA: TGCAGTGCTCTCGACACTGGAGCTTTCTTT.

The chain links TRBV7-2 to TRBJ2-5; either TRBD1 or TRBD2 may supply D (6 bases each). The V end lost 8 bases, the J end lost 5 bases, and 18 bases lay between the germline ends. CDR1 is SGHTA and CDR2 is FQGNSA in the germline V gene. The CDR3 totals 14 residues. The DNA of the CDR3 is TGTGCCAGCGGCCCCTTGGGGGGCAGTGAGACCCAGTACTTC. This sequence encodes CASGPLGGSETQYF.

This clonotype was seen a few times. CDR3 nucleotide sequence: TGTGCCAGCAGCCGTAAAGCAGGAGTTGGAGATACGCAGTATTTT. It translates to CASSRKAGVGDTQYF. The genes are TRBV6-4 and TRBJ2-3; D is ambiguous. Trimming cost V 6 bases and J 5 bases, with 18 bases left between them. CDR3 length: 15 amino acids. The V gene's germline CDR1 is MRHNA and CDR2 SNTAGT.

The chain uses TRBV7-6 and TRBJ2-1; D gene unclear. The germline CDR1 and CDR2 sequences are SGHVS and FNYEAQ. This CDR3 comprises 14 residues. The germline V and J ends were trimmed by 4 bases and 9 bases, with 16 bases remaining between them. The CDR3 sequence: CASSSLQFEGEQFF. CDR3 nucleotide sequence: TGTGCCAGCAGCTCCCTCCAGTTTGAAGGTGAGCAGTTCTTC.